The rows below give T cell receptor beta chains drawn from one sample of a study of Ad26.COV2.S vaccination and SARS-CoV-2 variants. Libraries were prepared by immunoSEQ multiplex PCR; TCRdb keeps only in-frame clonotypes and omits some of them. This sample has just over 350,000 clones; 70% to 90% occur once, and the top ten carry 3.3%. The material was peripheral blood, obtained in a trial of Ad26.COV2.S vaccine versus placebo. All receptors derive from a person between 18 and 60 years old who received the Ad26.COV2.S COVID-19 vaccine or a placebo. Both conserved end residues are part of each CDR3. Fields, in order: V gene, D gene, clone size, J gene, CDR3 DNA, CDR3 protein. D genes are given only for firm matches. Clone size is not always given. Where it is, it says once, few, many or a class for expanded clones.

V: TRBV9; D: -; size: once; J: TRBJ2-7; DNA: TGTGCCAGCAGCGTAGAAGGGTCCCCATCCTACGAGCAGTACTTC; CDR3: CASSVEGSPSYEQYF
V: TRBV5-1; D: -; size: -; J: TRBJ2-5; DNA: TGCGCCAGCAGCCGAAATCGAGAAGAAGAGACCCAGTACTTC; CDR3: CASSRNREEETQYF
V: TRBV18; D: -; size: -; J: TRBJ1-1; DNA: TGTGCCAGCTCACCGAATGCGGGACTTCGGACTGAAGCTTTCTTT; CDR3: CASSPNAGLRTEAFF
V: TRBV4-3; D: -; size: -; J: TRBJ1-3; DNA: TGCGCCAGCAGCCAAGAGCGCACCAGCGGTAACACCATATATTTT; CDR3: CASSQERTSGNTIYF
V: TRBV3-1/TRBV3-2; D: TRBD2; size: -; J: TRBJ2-1; DNA: TGTGCCAGCAGCCAGTTTAGCGGGAGGCCTGTCTCCTACAATGAGCAGTTCTTC; CDR3: CASSQFSGRPVSYNEQFF
V: TRBV7-2; D: TRBD1; size: -; J: TRBJ2-5; DNA: TGTGCCAGCAGCTTAGGGGGGACAGGGTCCCCGAAGACCCAGTACTTC; CDR3: CASSLGGTGSPKTQYF
V: TRBV9; D: -; size: -; J: TRBJ2-5; DNA: TGTGCCAGCAGTCACCGGGCGTGGGAGACCCAGTACTTC; CDR3: CASSHRAWETQYF
V: TRBV6-4; D: -; size: -; J: TRBJ1-1; DNA: TGTGCCAGCAGTGTAGGAGCGAACACTGAAGCTTTCTTT; CDR3: CASSVGANTEAFF
V: TRBV5-4; D: TRBD1; size: once; J: TRBJ1-2; DNA: TGTGCCAGCAGCTTAGACAGGGGCTATGGCTACACCTTC; CDR3: CASSLDRGYGYTF
V: TRBV7-9; D: -; size: -; J: TRBJ1-5; DNA: TGTGCCAGCAGTGCTGGACAGAACAATCAGCCCCAGCATTTT; CDR3: CASSAGQNNQPQHF